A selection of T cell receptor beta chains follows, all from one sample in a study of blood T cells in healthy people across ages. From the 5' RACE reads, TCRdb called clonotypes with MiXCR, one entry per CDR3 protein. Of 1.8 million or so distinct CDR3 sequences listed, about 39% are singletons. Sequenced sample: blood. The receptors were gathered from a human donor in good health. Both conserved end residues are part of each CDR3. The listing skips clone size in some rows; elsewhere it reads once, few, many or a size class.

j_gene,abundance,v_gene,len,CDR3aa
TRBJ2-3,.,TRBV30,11,CAWSVIGGQYF
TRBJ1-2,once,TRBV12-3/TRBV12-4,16,CASSLAGQAGSRGYTF
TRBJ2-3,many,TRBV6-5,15,CATMTSGGYTDTQYF
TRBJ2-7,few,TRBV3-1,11,CASSQLDEQYF
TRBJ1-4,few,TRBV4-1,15,CASSQFTGVREKLFF
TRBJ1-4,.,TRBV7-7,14,CASSKQGDGEKLFF
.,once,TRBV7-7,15,CAVGLAGGPGETQFF
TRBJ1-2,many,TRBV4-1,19,CASSQDIPDRGIKSGGYTF
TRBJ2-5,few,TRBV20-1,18,CSAAASGLAGGLGRTQYF
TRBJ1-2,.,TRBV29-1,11,CSVKVNYGYTF
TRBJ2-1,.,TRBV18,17,CASSPPGTSVRWSEQFF
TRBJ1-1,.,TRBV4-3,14,CASSPYHANTEAFF
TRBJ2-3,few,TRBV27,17,CASSFRFRTSSTDTQYF
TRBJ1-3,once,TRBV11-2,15,CASSRTDSSGITIYF
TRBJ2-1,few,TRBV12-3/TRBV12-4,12,CANGGSLWEQFF
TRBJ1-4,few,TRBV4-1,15,CASSQAPGLVEKRFF
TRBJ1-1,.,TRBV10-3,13,CAIMRRSGTEAFF
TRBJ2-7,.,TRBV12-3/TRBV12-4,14,CASTRGTGAGEQYF
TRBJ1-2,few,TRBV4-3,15,CASSQDTYSRGGYTF
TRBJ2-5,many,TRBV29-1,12,CSVEEKLETQYF